These 11 T cell receptor beta chains came from one sample sequenced in a study of blood T cell repertoires in COVID-19. Assay used: immunoSEQ multiplex PCR; TCRdb lists only in-frame clones, some missing. The sample contains more than 50,000 clones, nearly 90% of which appear only once. Sequenced sample: peripheral blood. Source of these receptors: a man aged 60 to 69 with active COVID-19.

The V and J genes are TRBV7-9 and TRBJ2-5; the match to TRBD1 covers 10 bases. The germline CDR1 and CDR2 sequences are SEHNR and FQNEAQ (reference sequence). This CDR3 spans 14 amino acids. The junction had 5 bases not matched to a gene; V was cut back by 5 bases and J by 5 bases. In nucleotides, the CDR3 is TGTGCCAGCAGCCCGGGACAGGGGTTGGAGACCCAGTACTTC. It codes for CASSPGQGLETQYF.

The chain recombines TRBV7-2 with TRBJ1-6; D gene unclear. V was cut by 4 bases and J by 9 bases, with 22 bases left in between. CDR3 length: 17 amino acids. Germline-derived CDR1 and CDR2 are SGHTA and FQGNSA. CDR3 bases: TGTGCCAGCAGCTCCCCCTTTGGCAGCGAGGATGGTTCACCCCTCCACTTT. Protein product: CASSSPFGSEDGSPLHF.

Concerning this clone: The same CDR3 arises from other DNA sequences in this sample as well. V usage is TRBV7-2 and J usage is TRBJ1-2; D not certain. Germline V gene sequence: CDR1 SGHTA, CDR2 FQGNSA. The CDR3 loop spans 14 amino acids. V shed 5 bases and J shed 6 bases, with 16 bases lying between them. The CDR3, as DNA: TGTGCCAGCAGCCCGCAGGCTGCGCCCGATGGCTACACCTTC. This gives the protein CASSPQAAPDGYTF.

The rearrangement joins TRBV28 to TRBJ2-6; 8 bases are a match to TRBD1. After removal of 5 bases from V and 4 bases from J, the junction contained 7 bases not matched to a gene. Germline-derived CDR1 and CDR2 are MDHEN and SYDVKM. The CDR3 is 16 amino acids. The CDR3 sequence: CASSTGQVTGANVLTF. The CDR3 DNA reads TGTGCCAGCAGTACGGGACAGGTGACAGGGGCCAACGTCCTGACTTTC.

The V gene is TRBV4-1, the J gene TRBJ1-5; TRBD1 aligns across 10 bases. Germline CDR1 is MGHRA and CDR2 is YSYEKL. This CDR3 has 15 amino acids. V was pared by 0 bases and J by 6 bases, with 2 bases of the junction left unmatched. CDR3: CASSQETGGSQPQHF. The CDR3 DNA sequence: TGCGCCAGCAGCCAAGAGACAGGGGGCAGTCAGCCCCAGCATTTT.

Worth noting for this clone: Germline and junction disagree at one end, which may indicate a read error. The chain links TRBV6-2 or TRBV6-3 to TRBJ2-1; a possible D gene is TRBD2 (5 bases). CDR1 and CDR2 from the germline V gene are MNHEY and SVGEGT. The CDR3 sequence is 13 residues long. The CDR3 spells CASSLDSQKLLLF. Written as DNA, the CDR3 is TGTGCCAGCAGTTTGGACTCTCAGAAACTTTTGCTCTTC.

This clone is a singleton in its sample. The chain has TRBV13 and TRBJ1-1; no reliable D call. CDR1 and CDR2 (germline): PRHDT, FYEKMQ (reference sequence). Trimming removed 0 bases from V and 4 bases from J, with 6 bases in between. The length of the CDR3 is 13 residues. The chain's CDR3 is CASSLGRRTEAFF. In DNA, the CDR3 is TGTGCCAGCAGCTTAGGGCGGCGCACTGAAGCTTTCTTT.

V is TRBV5-1 and J is TRBJ2-3; 12 bases are a match to TRBD2. This CDR3 comprises 16 residues. V lost 0 bases to trimming and J lost 2 bases; unmatched junction nucleotides: 1. CDR1 SGHRS and CDR2 YFSETQ come from the germline V gene. The CDR3 loop reads CASSLGLAGATDTQYF. The CDR3, as DNA: TGCGCCAGCAGCTTGGGACTAGCGGGGGCCACAGATACGCAGTATTTT.

As DNA, the CDR3 is TGTGCCAGCTCATCCCCGACAGGGCAAGAGACCCAGTACTTC. Translating it yields CASSSPTGQETQYF. This chain uses TRBV18 with TRBJ2-5, with 7 bases fitting TRBD1. This CDR3 is built from 14 residues. The junction had 5 bases not matched to a gene; V was cut back by 5 bases and J by 2 bases. Germline V gene data show CDR1 as KGHSH and CDR2 as LQKENI.

This rearrangement joins TRBV27 to TRBJ2-3; D might be TRBD1 (6 bases). CDR1 is MNHEY and CDR2 is SMNVEV in the germline V gene (reference sequence). V lost 6 bases and J lost 0, with 16 bases in between. The CDR3 spans 16 residues. Here the CDR3 DNA reads TGTGCCAGCAGACAAAGTACAGGGTCTAGCACAGATACGCAGTATTTT. Protein sequence: CASRQSTGSSTDTQYF.

As for this clone: Other nucleotide sequences in the sample specify the same CDR3. J is TRBJ2-3 and V is TRBV10-3, with a weak D call TRBD2 (5 bases). The germline V gene encodes CDR1 ENHRY and CDR2 SYGVKD. This CDR3 is 13 amino acids long. V gave up 3 bases and J gave up 5 bases, with 9 bases separating them. CDR3 sequence reads: CAISDRGQDTQYF. The CDR3 region has the DNA TGTGCCATCAGTGACCGAGGGCAAGATACGCAGTATTTT.